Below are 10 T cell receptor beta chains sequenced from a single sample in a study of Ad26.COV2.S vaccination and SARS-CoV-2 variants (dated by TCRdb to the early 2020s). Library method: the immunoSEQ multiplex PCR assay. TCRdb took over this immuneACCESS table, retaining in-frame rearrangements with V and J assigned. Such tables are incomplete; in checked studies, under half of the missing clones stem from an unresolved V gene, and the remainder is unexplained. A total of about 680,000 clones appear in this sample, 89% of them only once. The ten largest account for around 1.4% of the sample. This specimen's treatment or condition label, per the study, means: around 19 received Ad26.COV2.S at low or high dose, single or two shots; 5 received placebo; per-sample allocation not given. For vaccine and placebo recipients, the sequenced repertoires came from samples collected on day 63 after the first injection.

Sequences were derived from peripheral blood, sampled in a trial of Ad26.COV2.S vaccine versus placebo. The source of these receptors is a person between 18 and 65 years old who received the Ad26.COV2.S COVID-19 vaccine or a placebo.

CDR3 in DNA: TGTGCCACCAGTGATATTAGCGGGAGGGCCAATGAGCAGTTCTTC. It codes for CATSDISGRANEQFF. The chain joins TRBV24-1 to TRBJ2-1; 11 bases match TRBD2. V shed 3 bases, J shed 6 bases, and the junction held 3 bases outside the gene matches. Per the germline V gene, CDR1 is KGHDR and CDR2 is SFDVKD. The CDR3 loop spans 15 amino acids.

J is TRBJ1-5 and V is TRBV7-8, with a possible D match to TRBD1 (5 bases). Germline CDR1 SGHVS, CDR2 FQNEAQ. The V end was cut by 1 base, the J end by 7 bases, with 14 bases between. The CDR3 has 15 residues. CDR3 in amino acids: CASSLEQEVGQPQHF. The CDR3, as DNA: TGTGCCAGCAGCTTAGAACAGGAGGTCGGGCAGCCCCAGCATTTT.

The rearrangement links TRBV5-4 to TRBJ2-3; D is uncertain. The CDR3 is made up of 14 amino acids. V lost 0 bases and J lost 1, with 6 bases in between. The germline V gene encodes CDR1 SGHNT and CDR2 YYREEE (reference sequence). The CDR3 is CASSLDPRTDTQYF. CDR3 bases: TGTGCCAGCAGCTTGGACCCACGCACAGATACGCAGTATTTT.

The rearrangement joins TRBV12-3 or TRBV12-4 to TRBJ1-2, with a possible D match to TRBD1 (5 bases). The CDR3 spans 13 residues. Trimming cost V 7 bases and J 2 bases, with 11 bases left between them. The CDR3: CASNPGPNYGYTF. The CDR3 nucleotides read TGTGCCAGCAACCCAGGGCCAAACTATGGCTACACCTTC.

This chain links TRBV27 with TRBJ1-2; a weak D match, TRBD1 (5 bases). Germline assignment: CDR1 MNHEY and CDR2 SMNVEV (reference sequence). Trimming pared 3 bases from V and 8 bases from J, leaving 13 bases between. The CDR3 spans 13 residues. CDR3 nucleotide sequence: TGTGCCAGCAGTTTGGGGCGCGGGCGGGGCTACACCTTC. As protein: CASSLGRGRGYTF.

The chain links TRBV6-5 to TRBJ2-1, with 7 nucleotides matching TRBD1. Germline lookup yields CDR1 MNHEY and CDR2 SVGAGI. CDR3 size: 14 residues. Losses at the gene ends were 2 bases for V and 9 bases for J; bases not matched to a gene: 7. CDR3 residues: CASSYPTGSSEQFF. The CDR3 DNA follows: TGTGCCAGCAGTTACCCGACAGGGTCGAGTGAGCAGTTCTTC.

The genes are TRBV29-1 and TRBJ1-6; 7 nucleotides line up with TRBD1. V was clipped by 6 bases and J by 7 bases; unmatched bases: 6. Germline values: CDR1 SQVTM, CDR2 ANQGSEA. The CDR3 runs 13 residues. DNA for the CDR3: TGCAGCGTCCGGCCGGGACAGAATTCACCCCTCCACTTT. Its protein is CSVRPGQNSPLHF.

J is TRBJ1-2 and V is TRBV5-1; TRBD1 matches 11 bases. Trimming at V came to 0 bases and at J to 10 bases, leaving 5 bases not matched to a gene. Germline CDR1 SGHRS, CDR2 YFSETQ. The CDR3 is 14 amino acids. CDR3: CASSLVGQGVDYTF. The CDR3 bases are TGCGCCAGCAGCTTGGTGGGACAGGGGGTAGACTACACCTTC.

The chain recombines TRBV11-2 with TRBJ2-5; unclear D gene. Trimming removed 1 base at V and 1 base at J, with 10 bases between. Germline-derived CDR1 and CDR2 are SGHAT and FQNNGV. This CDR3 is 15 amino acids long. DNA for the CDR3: TGTGCCAGCAGCTTAGTCTTTTACGGCCAAGAGACCCAGTACTTC. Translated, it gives CASSLVFYGQETQYF.

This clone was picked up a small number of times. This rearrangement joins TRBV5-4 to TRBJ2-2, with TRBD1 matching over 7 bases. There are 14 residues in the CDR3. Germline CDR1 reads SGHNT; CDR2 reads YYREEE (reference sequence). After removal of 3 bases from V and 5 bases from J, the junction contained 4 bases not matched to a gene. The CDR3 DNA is TGTGCCAGCAGCTCTACAGGGGTTACCGGGGAGCTGTTTTTT. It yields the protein CASSSTGVTGELFF.